This note documents a single T cell receptor (beta chain) sequence. This clonotype was seen a few times. Its antigen remains undetermined. Base qualities are missing; no much larger clone stands one base away. CDR1 MNHEY and CDR2 SVGEGT were looked up in the germline V gene. A distance of 19 bases separates the germline ends of V and J, which lose 0 bases and 1 base respectively. From its cysteine to its phenylalanine, the CDR3 spans 18 amino acids. Here the CDR3 DNA is all that survives: 54 bases in frame from base 1. Preparation of the library involved UMI-ligation and nested PCR. The beta constant-region primer was an equimolar mix of two oligonucleotides covering both TRBC1 and TRBC2. Four rounds of PCR were used to amplify ligated cDNA, with nested alpha and beta constant-region primers being used together with the SP2 primer. A single-stranded oligonucleotide carrying the SP2 primer and a 12-nucleotide UMI was ligated to the 3' end of the cDNA by T4 RNA ligase 1. The ligation reaction was incubated at 16°C for roughly 18-25 hours. PCR2 was typically performed as a SYBR Green qPCR and was stopped at a predetermined threshold so that over-amplification was prevented. Every purification after the first one was done using Agencourt AMPure XP magnetic beads. Libraries were quantified by Qubit and checked on a TapeStation, where a main peak was expected near 650 bp. Pooled libraries were sequenced on an Illumina MiSeq using v2 2x251 paired-end kits, and typically 1-2 million reads were obtained per sample. Each sample library was pooled at 4 to 5 nM, and roughly 4.5-8% PhiX was included to improve cluster recognition. The study's processing was this. Using tag matching that tolerated one base-pair mismatch, Decombinator assigned V and J genes to FASTQ reads that had been processed by Demultiplexor. By using UMIs, Collapsinator corrected both sequencing errors and the frequency errors caused by PCR heterogeneity. CDR3Translator translated TCRs and extracted CDR3s from the conserved cysteine to the FGXG phenylalanine, flagging non-productive sequences. Gini, Shannon entropy and inverse Simpson indices were calculated on repertoires that had been subsampled to equal numbers of UMI-defined TCRs. Clonotype abundance distributions were fitted to a power law by maximum likelihood within the linear range. For one naive CD8 sample, the pipeline and MIGEC produced similar UMI counts, unique TCR numbers and clonal distributions. A set of approximately 7,300 CMV-associated CDR3 sequences, compiled from VDJdb and a published dataset, was used to search the repertoires. Using fastp trimming at Q25 and MiXCR clonotype assembly, TCRdb reanalyzed the public sequencing data and kept in-frame beta chains. CDR3 protein duplicates are merged, each entry listing the most common genes and DNA. What appears here as the V and J calls and clone size reflects TCRdb's work, not the paper's. The sample table lists more than 100,000 distinct CDR3 sequences, 35% to 40% of them with a count of one. Roughly 0.9% of the sample is in the top ten clones.

These data come from a study of naive and memory T cell subsets (dated 2017 in TCRdb). For the wider study: An open-source, UMI-based TCR alpha and beta sequencing pipeline was applied to sorted naive and memory peripheral blood T cell subsets. The functional CMV T cell responses agreed completely with IgG serology results. RNA was DNase-treated and reverse transcribed with TCR constant-region primers, mostly using SuperScript III. What the work shows at the level of the full study, not this receptor alone: TCR abundance followed a power law with an exponent that was different for naive and memory subsets but consistent across the three individuals. No ground truth was available to validate the repertoire findings for the naive and memory subsets. RNA-based TCR counts may be influenced by expression changes linked to T cell activation and differentiation. In both CD4 and CD8 cells, the Gini index increased while Shannon and inverse Simpson diversity decreased from naive through CM, EM and EMRA. Following error correction, more than 95% of naive TCR sequences occurred only once, which made naive abundance distributions much steeper than those of memory subsets. Clonotypes were defined as single alpha or beta chain sequences, not paired alpha/beta receptors.

From the second PCR step on, the TCR alpha and beta chain libraries were amplified in separate reactions. Donor CMV status was determined by IFNgamma production from CD4+ T cells after overnight stimulation of fresh PBMCs with CMV viral lysate. CD4 T cells were positively selected using Miltenyi beads, after which CD8 T cells were positively selected from the CD4-negative fraction. After staining for CD3, CD4, CD8, CD45RA, CD27 and a live/dead dye, cells were sorted on a BD Aria II into four subsets based on CD45RA and CD27. Blood came from a few healthy volunteers, each fractionated into CD4 and CD8 T cells and then into four differentiation subsets. Approximately 120 ml of peripheral blood was taken from each donor, and PBMC were separated by density-gradient centrifugation on Ficoll-Paque PLUS. Sorted cells were lysed in RLT buffer, after which RNA was extracted using a Qiagen RNeasy kit and stored at -80 degrees C.

The sequence came from a human donor in good health. The V gene is TRBV6-2 or TRBV6-3 and the J gene is TRBJ2-7; no D gene is confidently identified. Sequenced input: central memory CD4+ T cells from blood. Sample cell subset or site, as interpreted from the label and publication: central memory, CD45RA- CD27+. The nucleotides are TGTGCCAGCAGTTACTCGAGGATCGCCGGTGTGGATTCCTACGAGCAGTACTTC. Translation gives CASSYSRIAGVDSYEQYF.